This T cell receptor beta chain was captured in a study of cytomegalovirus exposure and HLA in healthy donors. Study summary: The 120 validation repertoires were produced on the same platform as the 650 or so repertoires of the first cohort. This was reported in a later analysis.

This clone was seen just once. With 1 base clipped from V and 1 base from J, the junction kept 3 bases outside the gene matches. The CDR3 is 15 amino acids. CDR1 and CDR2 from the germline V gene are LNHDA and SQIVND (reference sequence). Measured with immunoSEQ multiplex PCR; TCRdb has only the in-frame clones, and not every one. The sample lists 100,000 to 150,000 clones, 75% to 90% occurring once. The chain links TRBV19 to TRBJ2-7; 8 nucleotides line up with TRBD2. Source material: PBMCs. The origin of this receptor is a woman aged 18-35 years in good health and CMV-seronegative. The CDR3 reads CASSIVGLASYEQYF. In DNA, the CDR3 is TGTGCCAGTAGTATAGTAGGACTAGCTTCCTACGAGCAGTACTTC.